The table lists the clone carrying this TCR beta chain with a count of one. The CDR3 covers 15 residues. Germline loops: CDR1 SGHAT, CDR2 FQDESV (reference sequence). The J segment lost 2 bases and the V segment lost 7 bases, leaving 9 bases of the junction unmatched. This entry belongs to a study of T cell changes during pregnancy in multiple sclerosis. TCRdb's table, derived via immunoSEQ multiplex PCR, lists solely in-frame clones and lacks some. Among more than 50,000 clones, about 90% were seen once, and the ten largest hold nearly 0.5%. The sequence was obtained from a female donor in good health, enrolled as a control in a pregnancy study. The rearrangement joins TRBV11-1 to TRBJ1-1; TRBD1 aligns across 8 bases. The input for sequencing was CD4+ T cells from peripheral blood mononuclear cells, taken after pregnancy. The CDR3 DNA reads as TGTGCCAGCATGGGACAGGATCTTTCCAACACTGAAGCTTTCTTT. Its translation: CASMGQDLSNTEAFF. The complete variable domain, with remaining parts taken from reference TRBV11-1 and TRBJ1-1, reads EAEVAQSPRYKITEKSQAVAFWCDPISGHATLYWYRQILGQGPELLVQFQDESVVDDSQLPKDRFSAERLKGVDSTLKIQPAELGDSAMYLCASMGQDLSNTEAFFGQGTRLTVV.